This record concerns one T cell receptor beta chain sequence. Its specificity is not known. The CDR3 consists of 14 residues. With V trimmed by 6 bases and J by 2 bases, 2 bases remained unmatched. Germline-derived CDR1 and CDR2 are MNHEY and SVGAGI. This sample was taken from a study of shared clonotypes between healthy human individuals. Execution of the assay was at deep level. Produced via immunoSEQ multiplex PCR; TCRdb's table is partial and in-frame only. Among around 2.5 million clones listed, over 85% were seen once. Overall study findings and caveats: In having few donors, the study represented limited genetic and exposure-history diversity. Expectations were that clonotype sharing among donors would be affected by sequencing depth.

All donors were Caucasian adults living in Nashville, Tennessee. This TCR came from a young man in good health. Some clones in this sample may be carry-over from other donors' samples. The chain has TRBV6-5 and TRBJ2-7; TRBD1 agrees at 12 bases. The sequenced sample was naive CD4+ T cells from PBMCs. Regarding subset: CD45RA+ positively selected. CDR3 in amino acids: CASRGQGAPYEQYF. CDR3 in DNA: TGTGCCAGCAGGGGACAGGGGGCCCCCTACGAGCAGTACTTC.